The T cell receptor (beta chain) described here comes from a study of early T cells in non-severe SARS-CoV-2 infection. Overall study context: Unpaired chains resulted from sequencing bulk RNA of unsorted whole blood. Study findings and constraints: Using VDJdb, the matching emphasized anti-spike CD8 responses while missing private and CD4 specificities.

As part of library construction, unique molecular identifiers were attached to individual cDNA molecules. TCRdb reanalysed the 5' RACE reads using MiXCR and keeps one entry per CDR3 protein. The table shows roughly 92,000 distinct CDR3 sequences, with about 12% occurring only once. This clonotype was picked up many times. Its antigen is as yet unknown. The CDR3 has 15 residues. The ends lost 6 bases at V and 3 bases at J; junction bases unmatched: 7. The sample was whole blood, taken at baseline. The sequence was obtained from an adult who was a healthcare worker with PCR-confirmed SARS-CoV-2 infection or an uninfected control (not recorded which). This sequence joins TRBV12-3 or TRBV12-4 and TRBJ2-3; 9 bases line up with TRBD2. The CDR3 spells CASSPLAGKTDTQYF. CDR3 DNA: TGTGCCAGCAGCCCGCTAGCGGGAAAGACAGATACGCAGTATTTT.